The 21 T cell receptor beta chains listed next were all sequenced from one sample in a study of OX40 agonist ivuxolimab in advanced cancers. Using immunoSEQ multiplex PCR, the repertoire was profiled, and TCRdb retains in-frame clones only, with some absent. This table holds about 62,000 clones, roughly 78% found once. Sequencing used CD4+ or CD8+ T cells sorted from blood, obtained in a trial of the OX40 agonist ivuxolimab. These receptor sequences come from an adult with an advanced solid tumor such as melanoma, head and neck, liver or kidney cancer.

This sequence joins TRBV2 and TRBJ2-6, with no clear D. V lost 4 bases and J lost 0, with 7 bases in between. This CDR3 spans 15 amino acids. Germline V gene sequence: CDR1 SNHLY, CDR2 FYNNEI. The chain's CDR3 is CASSVRVSGANVLTF. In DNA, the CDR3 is TGTGCCAGCAGTGTACGGGTCTCTGGGGCCAACGTCCTGACTTTC.

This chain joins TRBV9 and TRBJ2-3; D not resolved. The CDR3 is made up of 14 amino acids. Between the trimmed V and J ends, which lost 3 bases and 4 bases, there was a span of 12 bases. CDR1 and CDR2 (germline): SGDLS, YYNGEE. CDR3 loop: CASSAESGADTQYF. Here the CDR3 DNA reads TGTGCCAGCAGCGCCGAATCGGGCGCAGATACGCAGTATTTT. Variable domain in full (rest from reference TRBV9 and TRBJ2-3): DSGVTQTPKHLITATGQRVTLRCSPRSGDLSVYWYQQSLDQGLQFLIQYYNGEERAKGNILERFSAQQFPDLHSELNLSSLELGDSALYFCASSAESGADTQYFGPGTRLTVL.

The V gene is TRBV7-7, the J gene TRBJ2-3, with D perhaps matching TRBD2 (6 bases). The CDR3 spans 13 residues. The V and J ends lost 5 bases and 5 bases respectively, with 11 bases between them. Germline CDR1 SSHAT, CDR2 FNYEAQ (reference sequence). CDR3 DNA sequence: TGTGCCAGCAGCCCCCGAGCGGGAGATACGCAGTATTTT. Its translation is CASSPRAGDTQYF.

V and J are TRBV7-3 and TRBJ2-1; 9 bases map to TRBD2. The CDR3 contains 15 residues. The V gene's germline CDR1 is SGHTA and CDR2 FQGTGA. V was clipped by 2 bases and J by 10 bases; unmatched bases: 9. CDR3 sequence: CASSLLAGGLEEQFF. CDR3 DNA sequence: TGTGCCAGCAGCTTACTTGCGGGGGGGCTTGAGGAGCAGTTCTTC.

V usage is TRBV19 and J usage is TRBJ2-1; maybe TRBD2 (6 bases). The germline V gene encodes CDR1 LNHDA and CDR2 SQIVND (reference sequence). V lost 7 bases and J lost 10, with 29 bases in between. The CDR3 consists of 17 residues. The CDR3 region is CASTNPTRGTLPTEQFF. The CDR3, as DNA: TGTGCCAGTACTAACCCCACCCGCGGGACGCTCCCAACGGAGCAGTTCTTC.

CDR3 loop: CASSSSGGNTGELFF. The CDR3 bases are TGCGCCAGCAGCTCTAGCGGGGGAAACACCGGGGAGCTGTTTTTT. The chain couples TRBV5-1 to TRBJ2-2; 10 bases are shared with TRBD2. There are 15 residues in the CDR3. J was trimmed by 2 bases and V by 3 bases; bases with no gene match: 1. Per germline, CDR1 SGHRS and CDR2 YFSETQ.

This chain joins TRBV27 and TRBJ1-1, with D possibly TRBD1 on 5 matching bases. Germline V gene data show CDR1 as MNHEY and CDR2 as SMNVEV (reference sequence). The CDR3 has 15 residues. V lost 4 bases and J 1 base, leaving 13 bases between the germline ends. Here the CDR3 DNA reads TGTGCCAGCAGTTCACTCGGGACGGAGAACACTGAAGCTTTCTTT. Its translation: CASSSLGTENTEAFF.

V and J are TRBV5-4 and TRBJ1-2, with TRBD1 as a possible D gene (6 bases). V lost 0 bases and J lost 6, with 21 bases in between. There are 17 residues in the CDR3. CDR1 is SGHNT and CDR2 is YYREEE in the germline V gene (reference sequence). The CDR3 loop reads CASSLGGGGSLLDGYTF. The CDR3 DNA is TGTGCCAGCAGCTTGGGGGGCGGGGGCAGTCTTTTAGATGGCTACACCTTC.

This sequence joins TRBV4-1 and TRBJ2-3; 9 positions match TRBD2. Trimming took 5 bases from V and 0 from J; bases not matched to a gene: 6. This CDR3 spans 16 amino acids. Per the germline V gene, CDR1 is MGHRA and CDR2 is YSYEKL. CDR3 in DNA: TGCGCCAGCAGCTTAGCGGGGGCTACTAGCACAGATACGCAGTATTTT. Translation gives CASSLAGATSTDTQYF.

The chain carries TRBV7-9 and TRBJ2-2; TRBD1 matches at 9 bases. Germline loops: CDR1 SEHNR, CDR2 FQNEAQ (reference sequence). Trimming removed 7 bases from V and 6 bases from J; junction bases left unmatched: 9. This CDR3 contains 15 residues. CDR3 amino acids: CASTGTGHEAGELFF. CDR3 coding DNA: TGTGCCAGCACCGGGACAGGGCATGAGGCCGGGGAGCTGTTTTTT.

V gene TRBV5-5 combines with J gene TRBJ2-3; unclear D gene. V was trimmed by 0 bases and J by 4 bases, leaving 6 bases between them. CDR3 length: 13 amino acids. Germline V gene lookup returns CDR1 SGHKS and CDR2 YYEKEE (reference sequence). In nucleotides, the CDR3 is TGTGCCAGCAGCTTGGACGGGTCAGATACGCAGTATTTT. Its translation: CASSLDGSDTQYF. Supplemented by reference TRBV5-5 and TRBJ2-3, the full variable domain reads DAGVTQSPTHLIKTRGQQVTLRCSPISGHKSVSWYQQVLGQGPQFIFQYYEKEERGRGNFPDRFSARQFPNYSSELNVNALLLGDSALYLCASSLDGSDTQYFGPGTRLTVL.

The DNA of the CDR3 is TGTGCCAGCAGCTTATTGGGGACGGGGGATGAAAAACTGTTTTTT. Translation gives CASSLLGTGDEKLFF. J is TRBJ1-4 and V is TRBV7-2; possibly TRBD1 for D (5 bases). V gave up 2 bases and J gave up 6 bases, with 13 bases separating them. The CDR3 is 15 amino acids. Germline V gene lookup returns CDR1 SGHTA and CDR2 FQGNSA. Full variable domain (remainder filled in from reference TRBV7-2 and TRBJ1-4): GAGVSQSPSNKVTEKGKDVELRCDPISGHTALYWYRQSLGQGLEFLIYFQGNSAPDKSGLPSDRFSAERTGGSVSTLTIQRTQQEDSAVYLCASSLLGTGDEKLFFGSGTQLSVL.

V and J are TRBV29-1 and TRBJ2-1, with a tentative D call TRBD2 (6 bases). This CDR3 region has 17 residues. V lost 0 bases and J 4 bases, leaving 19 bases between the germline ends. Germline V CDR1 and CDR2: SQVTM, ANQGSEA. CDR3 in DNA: TGCAGCGTTGAAGAACCGCTCCCGGGAGTTGGATACAATGAGCAGTTCTTC. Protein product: CSVEEPLPGVGYNEQFF.

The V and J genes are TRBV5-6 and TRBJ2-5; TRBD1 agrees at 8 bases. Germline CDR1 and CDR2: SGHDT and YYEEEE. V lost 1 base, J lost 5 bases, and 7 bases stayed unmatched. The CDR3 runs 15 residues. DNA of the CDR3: TGTGCCAGCAGCTTGACCCGGACAGGGAGGGAGACCCAGTACTTC. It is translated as CASSLTRTGRETQYF. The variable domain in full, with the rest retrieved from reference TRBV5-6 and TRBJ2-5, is DAGVTQSPTHLIKTRGQQVTLRCSPKSGHDTVSWYQQALGQGPQFIFQYYEEEERQRGNFPDRFSGHQFPNYSSELNVNALLLGDSALYLCASSLTRTGRETQYFGPGTRLLVL.

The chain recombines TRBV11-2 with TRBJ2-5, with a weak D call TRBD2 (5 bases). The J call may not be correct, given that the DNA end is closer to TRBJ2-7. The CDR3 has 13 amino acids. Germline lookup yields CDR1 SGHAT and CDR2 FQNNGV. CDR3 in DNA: TGTGCCAGCAGCTTAGAAGGGAGCTACGAGCAGTACTTC. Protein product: CASSLEGSYEQYF.

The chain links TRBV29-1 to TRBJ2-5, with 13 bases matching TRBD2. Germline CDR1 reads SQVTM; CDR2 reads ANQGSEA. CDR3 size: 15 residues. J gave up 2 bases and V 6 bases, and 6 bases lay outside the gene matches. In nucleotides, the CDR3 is TGCAGCGTCGCCGGGACTAGCGGGGTACAAGAGACCCAGTACTTC. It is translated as CSVAGTSGVQETQYF.

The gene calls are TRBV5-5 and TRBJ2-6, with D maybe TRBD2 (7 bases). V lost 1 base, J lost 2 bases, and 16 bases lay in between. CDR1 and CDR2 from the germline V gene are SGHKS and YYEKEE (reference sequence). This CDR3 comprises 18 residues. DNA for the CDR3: TGTGCCAGCAGCTTGAGGGGAGGGGGTGACCCTGGGGCCAACGTCCTGACTTTC. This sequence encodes CASSLRGGGDPGANVLTF.

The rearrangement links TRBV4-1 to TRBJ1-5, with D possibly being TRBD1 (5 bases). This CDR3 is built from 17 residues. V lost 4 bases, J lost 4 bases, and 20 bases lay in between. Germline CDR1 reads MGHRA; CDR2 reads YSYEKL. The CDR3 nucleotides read TGCGCCAGCAGCCTCCGAGCAGGCGGGGGGAATAATCAGCCCCAGCATTTT. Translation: CASSLRAGGGNNQPQHF.

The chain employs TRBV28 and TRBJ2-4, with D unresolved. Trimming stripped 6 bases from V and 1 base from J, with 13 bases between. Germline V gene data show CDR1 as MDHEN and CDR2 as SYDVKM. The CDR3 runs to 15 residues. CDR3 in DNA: TGTGCCAGCAGCAGGCCAGCCCGGGCCAAAAACATTCAGTACTTC. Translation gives CASSRPARAKNIQYF. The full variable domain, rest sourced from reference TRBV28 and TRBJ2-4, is DVKVTQSSRYLVKRTGEKVFLECVQDMDHENMFWYRQDPGLGLRLIYFSYDVKMKEKGDIPEGYSVSREKKERFSLILESASTNQTSMYLCASSRPARAKNIQYFGAGTRLSVL.

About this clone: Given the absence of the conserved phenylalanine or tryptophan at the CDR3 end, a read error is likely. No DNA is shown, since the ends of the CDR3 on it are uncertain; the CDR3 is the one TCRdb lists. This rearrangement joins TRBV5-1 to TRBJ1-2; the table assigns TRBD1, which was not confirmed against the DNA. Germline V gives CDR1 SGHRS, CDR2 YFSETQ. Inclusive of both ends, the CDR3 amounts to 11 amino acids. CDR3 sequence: CASSLEGQGAQ.

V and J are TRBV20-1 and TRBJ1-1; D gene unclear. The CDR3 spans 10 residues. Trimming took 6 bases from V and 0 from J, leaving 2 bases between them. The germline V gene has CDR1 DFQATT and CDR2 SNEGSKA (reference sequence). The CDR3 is CSAVNTEAFF. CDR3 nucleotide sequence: TGCAGTGCCGTGAACACTGAAGCTTTCTTT.